This entry is about one T cell receptor beta chain. The data were taken from a study of blood T cell repertoires in COVID-19. Clones were read by immunoSEQ multiplex PCR, and TCRdb kept only the in-frame ones, dropping some. The data contain about 140,000 clones, roughly 88% of them singletons. The CDR3 totals 11 residues. V lost 2 bases, J lost 7 bases, and 3 bases lay in between. Germline loops: CDR1 SGHNT, CDR2 YYREEE (reference sequence). The sequenced material came from peripheral blood. The receptor comes from an older woman with acute or convalescent COVID-19. The chain recombines TRBV5-4 with TRBJ1-4; D not resolved. The DNA of the CDR3 is TGTGCCAGCAGCTTCGGTGAAAAACTGTTTTTT. Protein product: CASSFGEKLFF.